The source of this T cell receptor beta chain is a study of blood T cell repertoires in COVID-19. Libraries were prepared by immunoSEQ multiplex PCR; TCRdb keeps only in-frame clonotypes and omits some of them. The table lists 85,000 to 100,000 clones, around three quarters of them singletons. V dropped 4 bases and J dropped 2; count of bases not matched to a gene: 8. Germline CDR1 and CDR2: LNHDA and SQIVND (reference sequence). This CDR3 contains 16 residues. The sample taken for sequencing was peripheral blood. V and J are TRBV19 and TRBJ1-5; 7 bases match TRBD1. The TCR originated in a man aged 50 to 59 who had recovered from COVID-19. The CDR3 DNA is TGTGCCAGTAGTACCAGACAGGGTGGTGGCAATCAGCCCCAGCATTTT. Protein sequence: CASSTRQGGGNQPQHF.